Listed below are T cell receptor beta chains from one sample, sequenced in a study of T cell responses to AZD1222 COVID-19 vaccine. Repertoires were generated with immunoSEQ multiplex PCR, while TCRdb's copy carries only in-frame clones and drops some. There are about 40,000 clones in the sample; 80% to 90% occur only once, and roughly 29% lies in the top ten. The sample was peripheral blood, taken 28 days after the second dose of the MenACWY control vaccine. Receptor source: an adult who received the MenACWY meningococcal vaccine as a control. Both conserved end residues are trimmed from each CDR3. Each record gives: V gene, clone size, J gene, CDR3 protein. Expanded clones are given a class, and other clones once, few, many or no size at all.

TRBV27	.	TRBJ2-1	ASRTSGVEQF
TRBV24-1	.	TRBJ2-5	ATSAGQGGAQY
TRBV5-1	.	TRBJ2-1	ASSFRGRVDEQF
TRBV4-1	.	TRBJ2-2	ASSQEPEFTGELF
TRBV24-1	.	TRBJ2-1	ATSDLGTGPNEQF
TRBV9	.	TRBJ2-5	ASSETGKQETQY
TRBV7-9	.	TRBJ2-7	ASTSDRGPFYEQY
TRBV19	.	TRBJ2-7	ASSGPGTGLRSYEQY
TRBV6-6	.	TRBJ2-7	ASSRILDGRSSYEQY
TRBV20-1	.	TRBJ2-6	SASEGLAGANVLT
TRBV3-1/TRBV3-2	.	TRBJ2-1	ASSQVEGGPINNEQF
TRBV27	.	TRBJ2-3	ASSPGQSSTDTQY
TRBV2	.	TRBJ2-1	ASSGSGRDSYNEQF
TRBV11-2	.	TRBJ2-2	ASSLVLGGRLAGELF
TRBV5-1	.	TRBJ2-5	ASSTGTSGRAWRETQY
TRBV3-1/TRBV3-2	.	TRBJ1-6	ASDQGTNHSPLH
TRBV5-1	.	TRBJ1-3	ASSSDRDRNTIY
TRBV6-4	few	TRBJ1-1	ASSAEVNTEAF
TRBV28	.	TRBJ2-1	ASSSPTSGSSYNEQF
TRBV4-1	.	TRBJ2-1	ASSLKGLAGGPKYNEQF
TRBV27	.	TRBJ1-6	ASRRSDNSPLH
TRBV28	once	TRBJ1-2	ASSAPGTAKWYNYGYT
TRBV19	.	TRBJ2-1	ASKGQLYNEQF
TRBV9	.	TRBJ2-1	ASSVGVGTSVNEQF
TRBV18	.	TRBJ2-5	ASSAGGQETQY
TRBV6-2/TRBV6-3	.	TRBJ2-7	ASSSRYEQY
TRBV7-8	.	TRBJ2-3	ASSPRTSGASTDTQY
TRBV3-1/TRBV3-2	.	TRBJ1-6	ASSQSSFRAQYNSPLH
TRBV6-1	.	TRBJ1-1	ASSDDRQLTEAF
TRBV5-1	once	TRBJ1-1	ASSSAQGRNTEAF
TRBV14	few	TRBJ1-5	ASSQEGNQPQH
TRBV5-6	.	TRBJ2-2	ASSLARVRQSTGELF
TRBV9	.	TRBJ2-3	ASSVRTGGKDTQY
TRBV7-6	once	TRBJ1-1	ASRAIDFTEAF
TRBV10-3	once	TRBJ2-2	AISGRAGSLGELF
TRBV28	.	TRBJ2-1	ASSLPRRDSVFLGSYNEQF
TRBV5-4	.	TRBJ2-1	ASSPVGREQF
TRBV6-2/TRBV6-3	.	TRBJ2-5	ASSYRVGGSSTQY
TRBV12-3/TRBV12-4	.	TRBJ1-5	ASSRTGDQPQH
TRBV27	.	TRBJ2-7	ASRRQGWEQY
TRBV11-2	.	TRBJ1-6	ASSLSYSPLH
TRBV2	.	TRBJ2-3	ASSEPLAGATDTQY
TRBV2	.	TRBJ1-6	ASSEGQGAYKSLH
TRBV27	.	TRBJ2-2	ASSPFLGSPTGELF
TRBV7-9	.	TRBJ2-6	ASSLGQSSGANVLT